The 11 T cell receptor beta chains listed next were all sequenced from one sample in a study of blood T cell repertoires in COVID-19. The protocol was immunoSEQ multiplex PCR, while the TCRdb copy is restricted to in-frame clones and leaves out a portion. Of 70,000 to 100,000 clones listed, 75% to 90% are singletons. Sequenced: peripheral blood. These receptors were taken from a man older than 75 with active or convalescent COVID-19.

The gene calls are TRBV6-6 and TRBJ1-5, with TRBD1 matching over 7 bases. This CDR3 has 14 residues. Per the germline V gene, CDR1 is MNHNY and CDR2 is SVGAGI (reference sequence). V was clipped by 2 bases and J by 3 bases; unmatched bases: 1. CDR3 DNA: TGTGCCAGCAGTTACGGGACAGTCAATCAGCCCCAGCATTTT. Residues: CASSYGTVNQPQHF.

DNA for the CDR3: TGTGCCAGCAGCTCCTTAGCGGGAGGCGTGGAGACCCAGTACTTC. Its translation: CASSSLAGGVETQYF. V is TRBV7-6 and J is TRBJ2-5; the match to TRBD2 covers 10 bases. CDR3 size: 15 residues. CDR1 is SGHVS and CDR2 is FNYEAQ in the germline V gene. V shed 4 bases and J 5 bases; nucleotides not matched to a gene: 7. Together with reference TRBV7-6 and TRBJ2-5, the CDR3 gives the full variable domain: GAGVSQSPRYKVTKRGQDVALRCDPISGHVSLYWYRQALGQGPEFLTYFNYEAQQDKSGLPNDRFSAERPEGSISTLTIQRTEQRDSAMYRCASSSLAGGVETQYFGPGTRLLVL.

This clone has only a few counts. The rearrangement joins TRBV5-1 to TRBJ2-2; 16 bases agree with TRBD2. The germline CDR1 and CDR2 sequences are SGHRS and YFSETQ. V shed 4 bases, J shed 5 bases, and the junction held 5 bases outside the gene matches. The CDR3 sequence is 17 residues long. The CDR3 bases are TGCGCCAGCAGCGACGGGACTAGCGGGAGGGTAACCGGGGAGCTGTTTTTT. Translated: CASSDGTSGRVTGELFF.

This clone was detected only once. This sequence joins TRBV5-1 and TRBJ2-1, with 7 bases identical to TRBD2. Germline assignment: CDR1 SGHRS and CDR2 YFSETQ. V shed 5 bases, J shed 2 bases, and the junction held 7 bases outside the gene matches. The CDR3 covers 15 residues. The CDR3 DNA follows: TGCGCCAGCAGTTCGGACGGGGGGACCTACAATGAGCAGTTCTTC. This codes for CASSSDGGTYNEQFF.

The chain links TRBV2 to TRBJ2-5, with D perhaps matching TRBD2 (5 bases). The germline gives CDR1 SNHLY, CDR2 FYNNEI. Between the trimmed V and J ends, which lost 4 bases and 5 bases, there was a span of 11 bases. The CDR3 is made up of 13 amino acids. The CDR3 loop reads CASSAEARETQYF. The CDR3, as DNA: TGTGCCAGCAGTGCGGAGGCCAGGGAGACCCAGTACTTC.

CDR3 loop: CASSAGTSGYNEQFF. The CDR3 region has the DNA TGTGCCAGCAGCGCCGGGACTAGCGGTTACAATGAGCAGTTCTTC. The chain links TRBV9 to TRBJ2-1; the match to TRBD2 covers 11 bases. The V gene end was trimmed by 3 bases and the J gene end by 4 bases; junction bases not matched to a gene: 3. The CDR3 totals 15 residues. Germline V gene lookup returns CDR1 SGDLS and CDR2 YYNGEE. The entire variable domain, with the rest obtained from reference TRBV9 and TRBJ2-1, is as follows: DSGVTQTPKHLITATGQRVTLRCSPRSGDLSVYWYQQSLDQGLQFLIQYYNGEERAKGNILERFSAQQFPDLHSELNLSSLELGDSALYFCASSAGTSGYNEQFFGPGTRLTVL.

CDR3 protein: CASSFRRGEQFF. CDR3 DNA sequence: TGTGCCAGCAGTTTCCGGCGAGGTGAGCAGTTCTTC. V is TRBV28 and J is TRBJ2-1; no reliable D call. The CDR3 spans 12 residues. CDR1 and CDR2 (germline): MDHEN, SYDVKM. V lost 3 bases to trimming and J lost 9 bases, with 9 bases between them.

V is TRBV5-4 and J is TRBJ2-1; D is unclear. The CDR3 covers 13 residues. V shed 0 bases and J shed 4 bases, with 5 bases lying between them. The germline V gene encodes CDR1 SGHNT and CDR2 YYREEE (reference sequence). The CDR3 region has the DNA TGTGCCAGCAGCTTGGACTCTTACAATGAGCAGTTCTTC. This sequence encodes CASSLDSYNEQFF.

J is TRBJ1-5 and V is TRBV28; 8 bases align to TRBD1. CDR3 size: 14 residues. CDR1 MDHEN and CDR2 SYDVKM come from the germline V gene. V gave up 5 bases and J gave up 6 bases; unmatched junction bases: 6. The CDR3 spells CASSPYRGGQPQHF. CDR3 DNA sequence: TGTGCCAGCAGTCCATACAGGGGGGGTCAGCCCCAGCATTTT.

The CDR3, as DNA: TGTGCCAGTAGTTTTCGGCATTTCGTCGACAGATACAATCAGCCCCAGCATTTT. It yields the protein CASSFRHFVDRYNQPQHF. The chain recombines TRBV19 with TRBJ1-5; D is perhaps TRBD1 (5 bases). CDR1 and CDR2 from the germline V gene are LNHDA and SQIVND (reference sequence). The CDR3 totals 18 residues. Deletions cut 5 bases from V and 3 bases from J, with 23 bases between.

The V and J genes are TRBV19 and TRBJ2-1; 10 nucleotides line up with TRBD2. CDR1 and CDR2 from the germline V gene are LNHDA and SQIVND (reference sequence). Germline trimming cut 4 bases from V and 7 bases from J; bases unmatched to any gene: 7. This CDR3 has 15 amino acids. The CDR3 nucleotides read TGTGCCAGTAGTAGGAGCGGGAGGGCAGGGAATGAGCAGTTCTTC. Translation: CASSRSGRAGNEQFF.